This T cell receptor (beta chain) appears in the sequencing data of a study of OX40 agonist ivuxolimab in advanced cancers. Data came from immunoSEQ multiplex PCR; TCRdb stores just in-frame clones and leaves some out. The sample includes fewer than 65,000 clones, roughly 84% seen only once; the top ten take more than 25%. As to this clone: Its target is not known.

Study findings and constraints: Expanded clones were, on average, more numerous among CD8+ T cells than CD4+. Clonal expansion from baseline to week 6 occurred in both CD4+ and CD8+ T cells. Low normalized clonal expansion also occurred in some nonresponding patients.

This CDR3 comprises 15 residues. Trimming shortened V by 4 bases and J by 5 bases, and 15 bases separated the two germline ends. Germline loops: CDR1 MGHRA, CDR2 YSYEKL. This specimen was CD4+ or CD8+ T cells sorted from blood, taken in a trial of the OX40 agonist ivuxolimab. V usage is TRBV4-1 and J usage is TRBJ1-5; D may be TRBD1 (6 bases). The origin of this receptor is an adult with an advanced solid tumor such as melanoma, head and neck, liver or kidney cancer. Written as DNA, the CDR3 is TGCGCCAGCAGCCTAGGGGGGACGAACGATCAGCCCCAGCATTTT. Amino acid sequence: CASSLGGTNDQPQHF.